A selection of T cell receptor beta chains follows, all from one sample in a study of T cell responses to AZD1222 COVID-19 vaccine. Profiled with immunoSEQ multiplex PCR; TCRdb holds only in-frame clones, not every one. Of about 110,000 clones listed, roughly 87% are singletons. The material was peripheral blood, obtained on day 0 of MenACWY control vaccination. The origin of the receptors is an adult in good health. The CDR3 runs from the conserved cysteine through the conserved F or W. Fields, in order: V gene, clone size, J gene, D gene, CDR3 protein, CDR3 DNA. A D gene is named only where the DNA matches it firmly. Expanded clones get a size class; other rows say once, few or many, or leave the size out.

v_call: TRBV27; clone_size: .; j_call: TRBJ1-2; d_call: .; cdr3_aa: CASSPFVGDYGYTF; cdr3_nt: TGTGCCAGCAGTCCTTTTGTAGGAGACTATGGCTACACCTTC
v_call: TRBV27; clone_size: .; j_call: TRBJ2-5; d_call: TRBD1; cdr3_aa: CASRRVTGQGWGPQETQYF; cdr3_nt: TGTGCCAGCCGCCGGGTGACGGGACAGGGGTGGGGTCCTCAAGAGACCCAGTACTTC
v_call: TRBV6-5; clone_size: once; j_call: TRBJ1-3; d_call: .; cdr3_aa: CASSQSSGNTIYF; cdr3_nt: TGTGCCAGCAGCCAGAGCTCTGGAAACACCATATATTTT
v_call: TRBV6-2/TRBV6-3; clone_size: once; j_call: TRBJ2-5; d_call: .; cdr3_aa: CASSYPSAGQETQYF; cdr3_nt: TGTGCCAGCAGTTACCCCAGTGCGGGCCAAGAGACCCAGTACTTC
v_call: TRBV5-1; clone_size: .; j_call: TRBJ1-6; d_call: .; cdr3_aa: CASSLGEGLASPLHF; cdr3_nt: TGCGCCAGCAGCTTGGGTGAGGGGTTGGCTTCACCCCTCCACTTT
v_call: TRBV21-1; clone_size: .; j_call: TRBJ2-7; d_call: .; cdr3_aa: CASSKPLPPTRREQYF; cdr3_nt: TGTGCCAGCAGCAAACCTCTACCTCCGACACGTCGCGAGCAGTACTTC
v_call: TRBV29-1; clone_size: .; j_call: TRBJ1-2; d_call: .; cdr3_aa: CSVEGSGHGYTF; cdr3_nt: TGCAGCGTTGAAGGTTCCGGCCATGGCTACACCTTC
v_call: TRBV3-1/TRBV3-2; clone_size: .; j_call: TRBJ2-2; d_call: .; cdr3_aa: CASSQPGAGGELFF; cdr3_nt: TGTGCCAGCAGCCAGCCCGGGGCTGGCGGGGAGCTGTTTTTT
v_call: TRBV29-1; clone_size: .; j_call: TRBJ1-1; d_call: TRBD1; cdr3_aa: CSVEDWQGGPEAFF; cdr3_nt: TGCAGCGTTGAAGATTGGCAGGGGGGACCTGAAGCTTTCTTT
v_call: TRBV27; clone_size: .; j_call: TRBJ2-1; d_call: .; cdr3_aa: CASSPDPPSSGRYNEQFF; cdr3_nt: TGTGCCAGCAGTCCCGACCCGCCTAGCAGTGGAAGATACAATGAGCAGTTCTTC
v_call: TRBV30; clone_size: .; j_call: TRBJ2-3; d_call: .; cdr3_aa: CAWGESTDTQYF; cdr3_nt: TGTGCCTGGGGGGAGAGCACAGATACGCAGTATTTT
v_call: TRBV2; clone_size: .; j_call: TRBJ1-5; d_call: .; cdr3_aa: CASSVSSPNQPQHF; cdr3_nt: TGTGCCAGCAGTGTATCGTCCCCCAATCAGCCCCAGCATTTT
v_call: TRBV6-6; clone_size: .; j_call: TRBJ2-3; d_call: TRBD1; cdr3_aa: CASRKTGTTDTQYF; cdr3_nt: TGTGCCAGCAGGAAGACAGGGACCACAGATACGCAGTATTTT
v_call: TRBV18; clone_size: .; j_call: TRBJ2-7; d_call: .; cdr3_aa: CASSPPLPGAYEQYF; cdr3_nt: TGTGCCAGCTCACCACCGCTTCCAGGGGCCTACGAGCAGTACTTC
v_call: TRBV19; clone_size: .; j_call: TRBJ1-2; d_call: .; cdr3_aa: CASSGPSTLLKGANYGYTF; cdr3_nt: TGTGCCAGTTCCGGCCCCTCAACTCTCCTCAAGGGAGCTAACTATGGCTACACCTTC
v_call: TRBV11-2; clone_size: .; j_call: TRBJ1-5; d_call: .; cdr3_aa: CASSPPGEQPQHF; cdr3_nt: TGTGCCAGCAGCCCACCAGGGGAACAGCCCCAGCATTTT
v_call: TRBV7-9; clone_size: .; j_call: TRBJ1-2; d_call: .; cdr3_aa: CASSREGYGYTF; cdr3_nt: TGTGCCAGCAGCCGTGAAGGCTATGGCTACACCTTC
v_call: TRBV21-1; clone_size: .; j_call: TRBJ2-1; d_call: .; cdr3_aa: CASSRDVDRVTYNEQFF; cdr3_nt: TGTGCCAGCAGCAGAGACGTTGACAGGGTAACCTACAATGAGCAGTTCTTC
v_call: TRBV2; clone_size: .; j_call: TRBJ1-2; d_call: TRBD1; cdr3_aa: CASSGGTGLYGYTF; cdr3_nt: TGTGCCAGCAGCGGGGGGACAGGACTCTATGGCTACACCTTC
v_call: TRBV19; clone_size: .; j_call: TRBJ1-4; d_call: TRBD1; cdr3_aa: CASSRQGTTNEKLFF; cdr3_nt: TGTGCCAGTAGTCGACAGGGTACAACTAATGAAAAACTGTTTTTT
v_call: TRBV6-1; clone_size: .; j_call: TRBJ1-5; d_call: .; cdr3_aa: CASSEQDSNQPQHF; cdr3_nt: TGTGCCAGCAGTGAACAGGATAGCAATCAGCCCCAGCATTTT
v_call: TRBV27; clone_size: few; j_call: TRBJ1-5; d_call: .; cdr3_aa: CASSFRGMGNQPQHF; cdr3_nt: TGTGCCAGCAGTTTCCGGGGGATGGGCAATCAGCCCCAGCATTTT
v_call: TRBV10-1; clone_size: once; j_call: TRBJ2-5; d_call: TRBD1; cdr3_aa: CASSESNRQGAKETQYF; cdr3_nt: TGCGCCAGCAGTGAGTCAAACCGACAGGGAGCAAAAGAGACCCAGTACTTC
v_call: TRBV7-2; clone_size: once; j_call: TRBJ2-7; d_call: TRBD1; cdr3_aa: CASSPGTGDYEQYF; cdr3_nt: TGTGCCAGCAGCCCGGGGACAGGGGATTACGAGCAGTACTTC
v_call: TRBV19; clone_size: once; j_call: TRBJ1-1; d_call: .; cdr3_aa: CASSKQYRVGTEAFF; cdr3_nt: TGTGCCAGTAGTAAGCAGTACAGGGTTGGCACTGAAGCTTTCTTT
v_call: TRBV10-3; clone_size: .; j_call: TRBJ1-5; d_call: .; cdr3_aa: CAISGQFSNQPQHF; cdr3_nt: TGTGCCATCAGTGGACAATTCAGCAATCAGCCCCAGCATTTT